This is a list of T cell receptor beta chains from one sample in a study of shared clonotypes between healthy human individuals. Repertoires were generated with immunoSEQ multiplex PCR, while TCRdb's copy carries only in-frame clones and drops some. The top ten clones hold nearly 1.5% of a sample with around 1 million clones, approximately 80% of them seen once. Sequencing was performed on memory CD4+ T cells sorted from blood. Receptors originate from a man between 18 and 35 years old in good health. Both conserved end residues are trimmed from each CDR3.

V | CDR3
TRBV10-3 | AISAHQGAGELF
TRBV2 | ASSESQGINQPQH
TRBV27 | ASSLLDRVKGDYEQY
TRBV6-1 | ASSVGRVDTGELF
TRBV5-4 | ASSLIGGRGSSYNSPLH
TRBV5-1 | ASSLWPREKLF
TRBV7-2 | ASSDRGRGDTQY
TRBV5-4 | ASSYEVGREAF
TRBV7-9 | ASSFEGRTDTQY
TRBV6-5 | ASRQGAQGYT
TRBV5-4 | ASSSRKEAF
TRBV7-2 | ASSRYGNQPQH
TRBV19 | ASSRDRANGYT
TRBV6-1 | ASKTARYTDTQY
TRBV4-1 | ASSQDLREKLF
TRBV6-5 | ASRSGGGTYNEQF